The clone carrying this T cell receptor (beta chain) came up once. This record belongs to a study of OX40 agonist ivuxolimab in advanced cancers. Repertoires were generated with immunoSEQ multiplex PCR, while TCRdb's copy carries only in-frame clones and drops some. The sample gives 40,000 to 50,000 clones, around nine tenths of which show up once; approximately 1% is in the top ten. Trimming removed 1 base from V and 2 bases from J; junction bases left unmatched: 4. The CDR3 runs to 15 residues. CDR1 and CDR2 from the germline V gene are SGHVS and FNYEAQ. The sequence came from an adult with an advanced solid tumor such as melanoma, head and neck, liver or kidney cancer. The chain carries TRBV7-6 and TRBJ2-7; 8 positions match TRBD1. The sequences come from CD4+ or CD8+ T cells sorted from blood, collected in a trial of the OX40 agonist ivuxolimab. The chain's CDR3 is CASSLGQGIPYEQYF. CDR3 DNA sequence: TGTGCCAGCAGCTTAGGACAGGGGATACCCTACGAGCAGTACTTC.